The 23 T cell receptor beta chains below come from one sample, sequenced in a study of T-cell memory formation after mild COVID-19. TCRdb reprocessed the 5' RACE reads with MiXCR, giving one entry per CDR3 protein. In the table there are roughly 310,000 distinct CDR3 sequences, about 15% of which are singletons. Source material: PBMCs or a T cell subset sorted from them (not recorded which). These receptors were taken from a man between 18 and 35 years old who had mild COVID-19 (a few samples of this study predate the infection). Cell type and time point are not known.

This clonotype has more than one count but fewer than ten. The chain joins TRBV5-1 to TRBJ1-2, with no clear D. The CDR3 length is 14 residues. V was trimmed by 0 bases and J by 8 bases, leaving 14 bases between them. CDR1 and CDR2 (germline): SGHRS, YFSETQ. This CDR3 is CASSLERATGGYTF. CDR3 bases: TGCGCCAGCAGCTTGGAGAGGGCGACTGGGGGCTACACCTTC.

The chain employs TRBV5-1 and TRBJ2-5; a possible D gene is TRBD1 (5 bases). Germline V lookup: CDR1 SGHRS, CDR2 YFSETQ. V gave up 2 bases and J gave up 4 bases, with 9 bases separating them. This CDR3 contains 13 residues. The DNA of the CDR3 is TGCGCCAGCAGCTTCGGACACAGAGAGACCCAGTACTTC. It is translated as CASSFGHRETQYF.

This clonotype has a handful of counts. The rearrangement uses TRBV4-2 and TRBJ1-5, with D unresolved. CDR3 size: 14 residues. Germline values: CDR1 LGHNA, CDR2 YNFKEQ. V lost 0 bases to trimming and J lost 4 bases, with 7 bases between them. DNA for the CDR3: TGTGCCAGCAGCCAAGAGGCCGAGAATCAGCCCCAGCATTTT. It codes for CASSQEAENQPQHF.

This clonotype was detected only a few times. The chain uses TRBV7-2 and TRBJ2-5; tentative D call: TRBD2 (6 bases). The CDR3 runs to 15 residues. V was cut by 5 bases and J by 0 bases, with 13 bases left in between. Per the germline V gene, CDR1 is SGHTA and CDR2 is FQGNSA. The CDR3 spells CASSRHGGYQETQYF. Written as DNA, the CDR3 is TGTGCCAGCAGCCGACACGGGGGTTACCAAGAGACCCAGTACTTC. Filled out from reference TRBV7-2 and TRBJ2-5, the complete variable domain reads GAGVSQSPSNKVTEKGKDVELRCDPISGHTALYWYRQSLGQGLEFLIYFQGNSAPDKSGLPSDRFSAERTGGSVSTLTIQRTQQEDSAVYLCASSRHGGYQETQYFGPGTRLLVL.

The rearrangement uses TRBV5-1 and TRBJ2-1; 9 nucleotides match TRBD1. The ends lost 4 bases at V and 9 bases at J; junction bases unmatched: 5. This CDR3 region has 13 residues. Germline V CDR1 and CDR2: SGHRS, YFSETQ. This CDR3 reads CASSRTGEGEQFF. CDR3 nucleotides: TGCGCCAGCAGCCGGACAGGGGAGGGTGAGCAGTTCTTC.

The J gene is TRBJ2-3, the V gene TRBV7-2; 14 nucleotides line up with TRBD2. CDR3 length: 20 residues. V lost 5 bases to trimming and J lost 0 bases; unmatched junction nucleotides: 13. Germline V gene data show CDR1 as SGHTA and CDR2 as FQGNSA. In DNA, the CDR3 is TGTGCCAGCAGCCCTCTGGGACTAGCGGGGGCCCCTATGAGCACAGATACGCAGTATTTT. Translation: CASSPLGLAGAPMSTDTQYF.

The chain recombines TRBV18 with TRBJ1-5; D possibly corresponds to TRBD1 (6 bases). V lost 3 bases, J lost 5 bases, and 11 bases lay in between. Germline V gives CDR1 KGHSH, CDR2 LQKENI. The CDR3 is 14 amino acids. The CDR3 DNA follows: TGTGCCAGCTCACCGGGGGGGGCGGATCAGCCCCAGCATTTT. Its translation: CASSPGGADQPQHF. Complete variable domain (other parts from reference TRBV18 and TRBJ1-5): NAGVMQNPRHLVRRRGQEARLRCSPMKGHSHVYWYRQLPEEGLKFMVYLQKENIIDESGMPKERFSAEFPKEGPSILRIQQVVRGDSAAYFCASSPGGADQPQHFGDGTRLSIL.

This clonotype has more than one count but fewer than ten. The chain has TRBV24-1 and TRBJ2-1; D uncertain. V dropped 3 bases and J dropped 6 bases, with 14 bases sitting between them. The CDR3 spans 15 residues. Germline CDR1 KGHDR, CDR2 SFDVKD. The CDR3 loop is CATSDPLRASNEQFF. The CDR3 DNA reads TGTGCCACCAGTGATCCCCTTCGGGCCAGCAATGAGCAGTTCTTC.

This sequence joins TRBV7-6 and TRBJ2-3; D might be TRBD2 (5 bases). The V gene's germline CDR1 is SGHVS and CDR2 FNYEAQ. Trimming stripped 8 bases from V and 0 bases from J, with 21 bases between. This CDR3 has 17 residues. Here the CDR3 DNA reads TGTGCCAGCGCATCGGGAAGAGGATCCTTTAGCACAGATACGCAGTATTTT. Amino acids: CASASGRGSFSTDTQYF. The variable domain in full, with the rest retrieved from reference TRBV7-6 and TRBJ2-3, is GAGVSQSPRYKVTKRGQDVALRCDPISGHVSLYWYRQALGQGPEFLTYFNYEAQQDKSGLPNDRFSAERPEGSISTLTIQRTEQRDSAMYRCASASGRGSFSTDTQYFGPGTRLTVL.

This clonotype turned up a few times. The chain joins TRBV6-6 to TRBJ2-7; possible D gene TRBD1, 5 bases. V was trimmed by 2 bases and J by 3 bases, leaving 17 bases between them. Germline CDR1 is MNHNY and CDR2 is SVGAGI (reference sequence). CDR3 length equals 16 residues. In nucleotides, the CDR3 is TGTGCCAGCAGTTACGCAACCTACGGAAGGGGCTACGAGCAGTACTTC. This translates into CASSYATYGRGYEQYF.

This clonotype was seen at least ten times. The V call is TRBV7-8, the J call TRBJ2-2, with 9 bases fitting TRBD1. The CDR3 consists of 17 residues. Trimming at V came to 5 bases and at J to 0 bases, leaving 7 bases not matched to a gene. CDR1 is SGHVS and CDR2 is FQNEAQ in the germline V gene. Written as DNA, the CDR3 is TGTGCCAGCAGCCTAGGGACAGGGAACGCGAACACCGGGGAGCTGTTTTTT. It is translated as CASSLGTGNANTGELFF. Based on the CDR3 plus reference TRBV7-8 and TRBJ2-2, the full variable domain is GAGVSQSPRYKVAKRGQDVALRCDPISGHVSLFWYQQALGQGPEFLTYFQNEAQLDKSGLPSDRFFAERPEGSVSTLKIQRTQQEDSAVYLCASSLGTGNANTGELFFGEGSRLTVL.

This clonotype has only a few counts. This chain joins TRBV6-2 or TRBV6-3 and TRBJ1-2; D uncertain. The CDR3 has 14 residues. Germline V lookup: CDR1 MNHEY, CDR2 SVGEGT. V shed 2 bases and J shed 7 bases, with 14 bases lying between them. CDR3 loop: CASSYPRISSGYTF. The CDR3 nucleotides read TGTGCCAGCAGTTACCCCAGAATCTCGTCTGGCTACACCTTC.

The chain has TRBV3-1 and TRBJ2-3, with 7 positions matching TRBD2. There are 12 residues in the CDR3. V lost 4 bases to trimming and J lost 8 bases; unmatched junction nucleotides: 3. Looked up from germline, CDR1 is LGHDT and CDR2 is YNNKEL (reference sequence). CDR3 nucleotides: TGTGCCAGCAGCCTAAGGACTAGTACGCAGTATTTT. Translating gives CASSLRTSTQYF.

The chain employs TRBV27 and TRBJ1-1, with D tentatively TRBD1 (5 bases). Germline loops: CDR1 MNHEY, CDR2 SMNVEV (reference sequence). Deletions cut 7 bases from V and 3 bases from J, with 15 bases between. The CDR3 is 14 residues long. DNA of the CDR3: TGTGCCAGCACCAGGACCGGGGGGTACACTGAAGCTTTCTTT. It is translated as CASTRTGGYTEAFF.

This clonotype has a handful of counts. The rearrangement uses TRBV2 and TRBJ1-2, with D unclear. Trimming removed 5 bases from V and 8 bases from J, with 15 bases in between. The CDR3 contains 13 residues. In germline, CDR1 is SNHLY, CDR2 FYNNEI. The CDR3 DNA follows: TGTGCCAGCAGTCCGGGGTCAGATCGCGGCTACACCTTC. This sequence encodes CASSPGSDRGYTF.

The V gene is TRBV29-1, the J gene TRBJ1-1; a weak D match, TRBD1 (5 bases). This CDR3 contains 13 residues. V was shortened by 5 bases and J by 1 base, with 11 bases between the two germline ends. Looked up from germline, CDR1 is SQVTM and CDR2 is ANQGSEA. The CDR3 loop is CSVKGWENTEAFF. CDR3 DNA sequence: TGCAGCGTTAAGGGGTGGGAGAACACTGAAGCTTTCTTT. The full variable domain, in which reference TRBV29-1 and TRBJ1-1 provide the parts outside the CDR3, is SAVISQKPSRDICQRGTSLTIQCQVDSQVTMMFWYRQQPGQSLTLIATANQGSEATYESGFVIDKFPISRPNLTFSTLTVSNMSPEDSSIYLCSVKGWENTEAFFGQGTRLTVV.

This clonotype has more than one count but fewer than ten. The gene calls are TRBV5-1 and TRBJ1-1, with a weak D call TRBD1 (6 bases). Germline CDR1 and CDR2: SGHRS and YFSETQ. The CDR3 is 14 residues long. V was clipped by 6 bases and J by 5 bases, with 17 bases between them. As DNA, the CDR3 is TGCGCCAGCAAAAAGCCAGGGGTGGGAACTGAAGCTTTCTTT. The encoded protein is CASKKPGVGTEAFF. Using reference TRBV5-1 and TRBJ1-1 for the parts outside the CDR3, the full variable domain is KAGVTQTPRYLIKTRGQQVTLSCSPISGHRSVSWYQQTPGQGLQFLFEYFSETQRNKGNFPGRFSGRQFSNSRSEMNVSTLELGDSALYLCASKKPGVGTEAFFGQGTRLTVV.

The chain carries TRBV7-6 and TRBJ2-3, with D maybe TRBD2 (6 bases). The CDR3 is made up of 14 amino acids. V lost 2 bases and J lost 5, with 11 bases in between. Germline assignment: CDR1 SGHVS and CDR2 FNYEAQ. The CDR3 region is CASSLRAGGDTQYF. The CDR3 DNA sequence: TGTGCCAGCAGCTTACGTGCCGGGGGAGATACGCAGTATTTT.

This rearrangement joins TRBV5-1 to TRBJ2-1; 9 bases agree with TRBD2. Looked up from germline, CDR1 is SGHRS and CDR2 is YFSETQ. The CDR3 totals 15 residues. J lost 2 bases, V lost 5 bases, and 5 bases had no gene match. The DNA of the CDR3 is TGCGCCAGCAGTTACGCTAGCGGGACCTACAATGAGCAGTTCTTC. Residues: CASSYASGTYNEQFF.

This chain connects TRBV7-2 to TRBJ1-2; no reliable D call. This CDR3 comprises 15 residues. Trimming took 2 bases from V and 3 from J, leaving 13 bases between them. The V gene's germline CDR1 is SGHTA and CDR2 FQGNSA. This CDR3 is CASSLTPGTYYGYTF. The CDR3 nucleotides are TGTGCCAGCAGCTTAACGCCGGGCACTTACTATGGCTACACCTTC.

The chain is built from TRBV18 and TRBJ1-2; TRBD1 might be the D (5 bases). With 2 bases removed from V and 6 bases from J, the gap between germline ends came to 13 bases. From germline, CDR1 is KGHSH and CDR2 LQKENI. This CDR3 has 14 amino acids. This CDR3 is CASSPGRGVDGYTF. The CDR3 nucleotides are TGTGCCAGCTCACCAGGGCGAGGGGTTGATGGCTACACCTTC.

The rearrangement uses TRBV7-2 and TRBJ2-1; D gene uncertain. The germline CDR1 and CDR2 sequences are SGHTA and FQGNSA. The V gene lost 3 bases and the J gene lost 0 bases, with 9 bases spanning the gap. This CDR3 contains 15 residues. CDR3 bases: TGTGCCAGCAGCTTTATCGAGAGCTCCTACAATGAGCAGTTCTTC. Amino acid sequence: CASSFIESSYNEQFF.

V and J are TRBV4-1 and TRBJ1-3; no firm D call. The CDR3 extends over 13 amino acids. Germline-derived CDR1 and CDR2 are MGHRA and YSYEKL. Trimming took 6 bases from V and 3 from J, leaving 9 bases between them. The CDR3 sequence is CASRPFFGNTIYF. CDR3 sequence (DNA): TGCGCCAGCAGGCCCTTTTTTGGAAACACCATATATTTT.